The clone carrying this T cell receptor beta chain was seen repeatedly, ten times or more. The antigen remains unidentified. Unique molecular identifiers were used in preparing the TCRbeta library. TCRdb processed the PCR reads anew with MiXCR; each CDR3 protein has one entry. The table has 330,000 or so distinct CDR3 sequences, around 10% seen once. These data originate in a study of T-cell reconstitution after alpha-beta-depleted transplantation in children. General study points: Most T-cell counts and diversity one year after the transplant came from T cells that were newly produced. Alpha-beta T cells about two months after transplant reportedly derived from several hundred expanded graft clones.

There are 17 residues in the CDR3. J lost 4 bases, V lost 5 bases, and 12 bases had no gene match. Germline lookup yields CDR1 SGHAT and CDR2 FQNNGV. The rearrangement joins TRBV11-2 to TRBJ2-5, with 11 bases lining up with TRBD1. The material was PBMCs, obtained before TCRalphabeta/CD19-depleted stem cell transplant. The source is a boy in the first two years of life with acute myeloid leukemia, due to receive a stem cell transplant. CDR3 DNA sequence: TGTGCCAGCAGCCATCCCCGGACAGGGGGCCTAGGAGAGACCCAGTACTTC. It yields the protein CASSHPRTGGLGETQYF.